This T cell receptor beta chain originates from a study of a mutant IDH1 vaccine in newly diagnosed glioma. About the research overall: A roughly 60% male, approximately 38% female split and a mean age of 40.4 years characterized treated patients. Patients arrived already treated with radiotherapy, temozolomide, or both, most having had both.

Only in-frame clones appear in the TCRdb table, and some are missing; sequencing was by immunoSEQ multiplex PCR. The data hold about 60,000 clones, with about 80% observed a single time. The time point: week 5, during vaccination. In every dose of vaccine, 300 ug of mutant IDH1 20-mer peptide was given alongside topical imiquimod. As for this clone: The antigen is unknown.

Trimming took 7 bases from V and 1 from J, leaving 19 bases between them. CDR3 length: 16 residues. Germline assignment: CDR1 SNHLY and CDR2 FYNNEI. The J gene is TRBJ1-1, the V gene TRBV2; possible D gene TRBD1, 5 bases. The clonotype comes from a woman in her forties or fifties with glioma. The sequencing used PBMCs, collected from a glioma patient whose treatment included an IDH1 peptide vaccine. This CDR3 is CASNGDRGTPNTEAFF. The CDR3, as DNA: TGTGCCAGCAATGGTGATAGGGGAACCCCGAACACTGAAGCTTTCTTT.